These T cell receptor beta chains were read from a single sample in a study of post-analysis software for immune sequencing data. TCRdb reprocessed the PCR reads with MiXCR, giving one entry per CDR3 protein. This table has approximately 260,000 distinct CDR3 sequences, 36% appearing once. Sequences were obtained from blood. These receptors came from a girl aged 10 to 17 with multiple sclerosis. Each CDR3 is given with its conserved first and last residue. Fields, in order: V gene, J gene, clone size, CDR3 protein. Rows may omit the clone size; those that give it use once, few, many or a size class.

TRBV6-2/TRBV6-3	TRBJ1-2	few	CASRGTTRDRANYGYTF
TRBV18	TRBJ2-5	many	CASSPNLGETQYF
TRBV7-6	TRBJ2-2	NA	CASSTIAGGTGERFF
TRBV12-3/TRBV12-4	TRBJ2-5	many	CASALRGGQETQYF
TRBV15	TRBJ1-1	NA	CATSRVEGEAFF
TRBV7-2	TRBJ1-1	few	CASSPDRAGYTEAFF
TRBV18	TRBJ2-7	NA	CASSPRGQPYEQYF
TRBV29-1	TRBJ2-6	few	CSVFSSGANVRTF
TRBV20-1	TRBJ2-5	NA	CSASLLAGSPGEQYF
TRBV7-9	TRBJ2-3	many	CASSRDRLTDTQYF
TRBV20-1	TRBJ2-3	NA	CSASETDTQYF
TRBV6-6	TRBJ2-7	many	CASSYSDSGAYEQYF
TRBV11-2	TRBJ2-2	few	CASSAGTGNTGELFF
TRBV5-6	TRBJ2-3	NA	CVSSLTSGRGTDTQYF
TRBV20-1	TRBJ2-1	many	CSARSTPREQFF
TRBV12-3/TRBV12-4	TRBJ2-5	NA	CASNRGLEGETQYF
TRBV20-1	TRBJ2-3	NA	CSARENGVSTDTQYF
TRBV6-5	TRBJ2-1	NA	CASLKSAGLNEQFF
TRBV6-1	TRBJ1-4	NA	CASSGRQGYEKLFF
TRBV5-1	TRBJ2-1	NA	CASRRVGGGNYNEQFF
TRBV10-3	TRBJ2-7	few	CASQRGAFYEQYF
TRBV29-1	TRBJ2-5	NA	CSVEDFPPAQYF
TRBV7-8	TRBJ2-7	few	CASSLGSSRIASYEQYF
TRBV11-2	TRBJ2-3	NA	CASSLRLAGNTDTQYF
TRBV7-2	TRBJ2-2	many	CAFLMGTSGRAKTGELFF
TRBV6-6	TRBJ2-7	NA	CASSPGIAYEQYF
TRBV12-3/TRBV12-4	TRBJ2-4	many	CASSSRVLAKNIQYF
TRBV19	NA	few	CASSGQGKTQYF
TRBV2	TRBJ2-3	many	CASSQLWDRVTDTQYF
TRBV27	TRBJ2-2	many	CASSLEARATAGELFF
TRBV20-1	TRBJ2-3	NA	CSAGPARGTDTQYF
TRBV29-1	TRBJ1-2	many	CSTGPRLKGGYTF
TRBV6-5	TRBJ2-6	many	CASSYVGQALSGANVLTF
TRBV3-1	TRBJ2-5	many	CASSRSGFGETQYF
TRBV7-9	NA	NA	CASSSTGTGVGHEQYF
TRBV7-3	TRBJ2-1	many	CASSLSGTSGGNEQFF
TRBV20-1	TRBJ2-3	many	CSASNGITDTQYF
TRBV20-1	TRBJ1-1	NA	CSALQPGTGTEAFF
TRBV12-3/TRBV12-4	TRBJ2-1	many	CASRSHGGGPNEQFF
TRBV29-1	TRBJ2-7	once	CSVDPGQGKEQYF
TRBV3-1	TRBJ1-5	NA	CASSRDLPGANQPQHF
TRBV2	TRBJ2-6	NA	CASSVSTVTGANVLTF
TRBV20-1	TRBJ2-3	NA	CSASIAGLDTQYF
TRBV14	TRBJ2-1	many	CASSPRSNEQFF
TRBV7-9	TRBJ2-2	NA	CASSFPAGWGRNTGELFF
TRBV12-3/TRBV12-4	TRBJ1-2	many	CASSSPPGGRFQYGYTF
TRBV28	TRBJ2-1	NA	CASRTSGGYNEQFF
TRBV27	TRBJ1-2	NA	CANRTGRAHGDYTF
TRBV5-5	TRBJ1-6	many	CASSYHAGDSGSASPLHF
TRBV6-1	TRBJ2-5	NA	CASTRGISQETLYF
TRBV6-6	TRBJ1-5	few	CASSYLTQATQPQHF
TRBV9	TRBJ2-1	NA	CASSVASGPNEQFF
TRBV6-6	TRBJ2-1	NA	CASAWTGYNEQFF
TRBV6-6	TRBJ1-5	few	CASRVGGYSNQPQHF
TRBV24-1	TRBJ2-1	many	CATSDLTAGGAEQFF